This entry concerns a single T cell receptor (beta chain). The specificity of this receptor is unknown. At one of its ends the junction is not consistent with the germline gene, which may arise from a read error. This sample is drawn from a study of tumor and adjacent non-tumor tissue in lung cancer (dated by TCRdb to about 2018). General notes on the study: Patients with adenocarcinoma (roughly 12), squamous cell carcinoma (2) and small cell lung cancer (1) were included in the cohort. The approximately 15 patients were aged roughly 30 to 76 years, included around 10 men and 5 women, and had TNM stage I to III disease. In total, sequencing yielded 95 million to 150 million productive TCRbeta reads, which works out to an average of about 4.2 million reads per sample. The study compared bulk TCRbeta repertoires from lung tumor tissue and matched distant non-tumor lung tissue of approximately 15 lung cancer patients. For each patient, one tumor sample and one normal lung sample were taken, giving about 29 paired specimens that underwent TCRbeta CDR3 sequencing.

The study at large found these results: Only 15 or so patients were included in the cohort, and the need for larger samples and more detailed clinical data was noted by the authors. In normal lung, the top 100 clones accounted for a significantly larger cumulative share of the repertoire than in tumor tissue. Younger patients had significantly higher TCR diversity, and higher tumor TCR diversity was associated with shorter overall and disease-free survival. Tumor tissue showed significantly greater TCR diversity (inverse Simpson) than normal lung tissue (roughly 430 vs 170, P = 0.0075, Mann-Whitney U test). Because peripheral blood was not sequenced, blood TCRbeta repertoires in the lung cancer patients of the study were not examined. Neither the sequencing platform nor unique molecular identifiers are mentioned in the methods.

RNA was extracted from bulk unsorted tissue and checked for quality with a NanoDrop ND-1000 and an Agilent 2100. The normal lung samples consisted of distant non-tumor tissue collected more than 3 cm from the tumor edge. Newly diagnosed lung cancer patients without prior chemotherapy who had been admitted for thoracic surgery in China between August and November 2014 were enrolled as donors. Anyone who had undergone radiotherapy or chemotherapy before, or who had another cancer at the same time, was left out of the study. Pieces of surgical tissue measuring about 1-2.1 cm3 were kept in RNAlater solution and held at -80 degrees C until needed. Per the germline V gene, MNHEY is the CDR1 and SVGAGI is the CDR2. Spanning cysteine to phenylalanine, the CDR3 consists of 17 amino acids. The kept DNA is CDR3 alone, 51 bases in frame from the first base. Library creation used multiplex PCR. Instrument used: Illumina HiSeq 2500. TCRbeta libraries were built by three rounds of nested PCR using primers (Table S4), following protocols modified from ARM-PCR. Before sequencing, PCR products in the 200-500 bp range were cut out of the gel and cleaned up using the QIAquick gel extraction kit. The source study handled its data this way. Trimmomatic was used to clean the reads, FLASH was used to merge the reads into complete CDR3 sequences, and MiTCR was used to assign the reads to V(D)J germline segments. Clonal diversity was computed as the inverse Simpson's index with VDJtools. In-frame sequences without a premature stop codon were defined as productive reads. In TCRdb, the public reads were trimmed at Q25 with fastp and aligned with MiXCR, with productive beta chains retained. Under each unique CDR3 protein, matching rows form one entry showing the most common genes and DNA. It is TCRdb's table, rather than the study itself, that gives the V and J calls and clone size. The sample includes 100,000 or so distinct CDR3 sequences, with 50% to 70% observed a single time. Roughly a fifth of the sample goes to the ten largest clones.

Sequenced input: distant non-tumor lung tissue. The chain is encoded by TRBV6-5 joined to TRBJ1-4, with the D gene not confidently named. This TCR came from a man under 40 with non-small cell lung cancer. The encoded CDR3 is CASSSQVARVTNEKQFF. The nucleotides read TGTGCCAGCAGTTCCCAGGTGGCGCGAGTAACTAATGAAAAACAGTTTTTT.